One TCR beta chain is described in this entry. This clone was detected only a few times. Its antigen is still unknown. No quality values exist for individual bases; no much larger clone is one base distant. TCRbeta CDR3 regions were amplified from genomic DNA using the immunoSEQ Assay, a bias-controlled multiplex PCR. The study's processing was this. Nucleated cell counts per sample were estimated from amplification of reference gene primers within the assay. Sequence reads were collapsed and filtered to measure the absolute abundance of every unique TCRbeta CDR3 rearrangement. Productive Simpson clonality was computed per sample as the square root of Simpson's diversity index over productive rearrangements. The table was pulled from immuneACCESS by TCRdb, which kept in-frame rearrangements only. Such tables lose some clones; where checked, under half of the loss comes from unresolved V genes, and the rest has no known cause. V, J and clone size were drawn from that table, and D and trimming were deduced from the DNA. The sample table holds approximately 99,000 clones, of which about four fifths were seen once. The top ten clonotypes cover just over 4% of the sample.

Collaborating institutions collected whole blood in K2EDTA tubes following their own protocols. For TCRbeta analysis, collaborators shipped samples in one of three forms: frozen whole blood, isolated PBMCs, or DNA extracted from either of those sample types. This specimen comes from a study of blood T cell repertoires in COVID-19 (dated by TCRdb to 2019 to 2021). Describing the broader study: Samples from collaborators originated in the United States, Italy and Spain and spanned both the acute and convalescent phases of COVID-19. The material from the prospective study consisted of cDNA or gDNA derived from T cells, B-cell-depleted T cells, or PBMCs. Deeply sampled blood TCRbeta repertoires from subjects exposed to, actively infected with, or recovered from COVID-19 were included in the dataset. The repertoires were released in a freely available public database intended as a resource for research on the immune response to SARS-CoV-2. Samples came from the ongoing ImmuneRACE study (first 160 participants) plus 1,254 subjects from 6 global collaborators. A de-identified subject ID, COVID-19 status, age in years and sex were almost always included in the sample metadata. Where available, HLA class I and class II types were obtained from metadata supplied by the sample provider rather than from assay-based typing. Overall study outcomes, separate from this receptor: How much clinical and demographic metadata was included differed by source and by participant, and the metadata was provided uncurated.

Counted from cysteine to phenylalanine, this CDR3 has 18 amino acids. CDR3 DNA is the only sequence kept; it has 54 bases, read in frame from the first base. This TCR came from a woman in her 70s with acute or convalescent COVID-19. The chain is assembled from TRBV21-1 and TRBJ1-4; the table's D gene call, TRBD1, was not cross checked with the DNA. TRBV21-1 is classified as a pseudogene. Sequenced sample: peripheral blood. The sequenced DNA is TGTGCCAGCAGCAAAGGGAAAGGCAGGGGGGCCCGGGGACAAGAACTGTTTTTT. Its product reads: CASSKGKGRGARGQELFF.